A single sample gave rise to the 5 T cell receptor beta chains below, sequenced in a study of shared clonotypes between healthy human individuals. TCRdb's copy holds only in-frame clones and misses some; the assay was immunoSEQ multiplex PCR. The data contain approximately 510,000 clones, about four fifths of them seen just once; the ten biggest clones take up 13%. The sample consisted of PBMCs. Receptors originate from a woman between 40 and 50 years old in good health. Some clones in this sample may be carry-over from other donors' samples.

The chain is built from TRBV7-2 and TRBJ2-1; D is perhaps TRBD2 (6 bases). CDR1 is SGHTA, CDR2 FQGNSA, per germline. V was shortened by 5 bases and J by 3 bases, with 14 bases between the two germline ends. There are 15 residues in the CDR3. CDR3 region: CASSHLRDFYNEQFF. In DNA, the CDR3 is TGTGCCAGCAGCCACCTCCGGGACTTCTACAATGAGCAGTTCTTC.

The gene calls are TRBV6-1 and TRBJ2-5; 7 positions match TRBD2. Germline CDR1 MNHNS, CDR2 SASEGT. The CDR3 covers 13 residues. Trimming took 6 bases from V and 2 from J; bases not matched to a gene: 3. CDR3 DNA sequence: TGTGCCAGCAGCTTGGGGGGGCAAGAGACCCAGTACTTC. Translated, it gives CASSLGGQETQYF.

The chain combines TRBV6-1 with TRBJ1-1; TRBD1 might be the D (6 bases). This CDR3 is 15 amino acids long. The V end lost 2 bases, the J end lost 7 bases, and 17 bases lay between the germline ends. Per the germline V gene, CDR1 is MNHNS and CDR2 is SASEGT. The CDR3 region is CASSEPGRGRGEAFF. The CDR3 DNA reads as TGTGCCAGCAGTGAACCCGGCAGGGGACGGGGTGAAGCTTTCTTT.

In this sample, this clone turned up a few times. This rearrangement joins TRBV7-9 to TRBJ2-3; unclear D gene. The CDR3 has 13 residues. Germline CDR1 SEHNR, CDR2 FQNEAQ (reference sequence). V gave up 5 bases and J gave up 2 bases, with 8 bases separating them. Written as DNA, the CDR3 is TGTGCCAGCAGCCCATACTACACAGATACGCAGTATTTT. Amino acid sequence: CASSPYYTDTQYF. Filled out from reference TRBV7-9 and TRBJ2-3, the complete variable domain reads DTGVSQNPRHKITKRGQNVTFRCDPISEHNRLYWYRQTLGQGPEFLTYFQNEAQLEKSRLLSDRFSAERPKGSFSTLEIQRTEQGDSAMYLCASSPYYTDTQYFGPGTRLTVL.

J is TRBJ2-7 and V is TRBV6-1; D is perhaps TRBD2 (7 bases). Trimming stripped 7 bases from V and 5 bases from J, with 18 bases between. Germline lookup yields CDR1 MNHNS and CDR2 SASEGT. The CDR3 is 14 amino acids. In DNA, the CDR3 is TGTGCCAGCAAGGGGGGGTTGACAGGTAACGAGCAGTACTTC. Protein sequence: CASKGGLTGNEQYF.